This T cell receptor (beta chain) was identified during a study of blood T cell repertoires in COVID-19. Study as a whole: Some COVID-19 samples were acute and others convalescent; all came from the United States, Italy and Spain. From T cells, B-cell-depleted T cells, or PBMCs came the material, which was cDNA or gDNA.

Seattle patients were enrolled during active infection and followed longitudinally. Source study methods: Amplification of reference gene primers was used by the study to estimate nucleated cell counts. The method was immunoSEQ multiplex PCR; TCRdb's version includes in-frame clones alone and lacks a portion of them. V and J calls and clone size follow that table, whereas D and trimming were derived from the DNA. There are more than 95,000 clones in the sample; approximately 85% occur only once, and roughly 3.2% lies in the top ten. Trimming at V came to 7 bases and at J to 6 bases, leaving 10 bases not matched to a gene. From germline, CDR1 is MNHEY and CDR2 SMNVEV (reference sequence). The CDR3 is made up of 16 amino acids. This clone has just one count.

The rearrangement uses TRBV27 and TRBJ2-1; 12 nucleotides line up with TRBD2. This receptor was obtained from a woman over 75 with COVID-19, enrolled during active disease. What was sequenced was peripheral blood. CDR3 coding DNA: TGTGCCAGCAACGGTTTTGAGACTAGCGGGAGCAATGAGCAGTTCTTC. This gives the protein CASNGFETSGSNEQFF.